What follows are 8 T cell receptor beta chains derived from one specimen sequenced in a study of glioma-infiltrating T cells after dendritic cell vaccination. Using immunoSEQ multiplex PCR, the repertoire was profiled, and TCRdb retains in-frame clones only, with some absent. The sample holds 85,000 to 100,000 clones, approximately 75% seen once. Time point denoted: after dendritic cell vaccination, including at tumor progression/relapse. The specimen comprised blood, sampled after dendritic cell vaccination. The receptors were sampled from a human donor with glioblastoma.

The rearrangement joins TRBV2 to TRBJ1-5; 10 bases fit TRBD1. Trimming cost V 7 bases and J 9 bases; bases outside gene matches: 9. The CDR3 spans 14 residues. In germline, CDR1 is SNHLY, CDR2 FYNNEI. CDR3 bases: TGTGCCAGCATCCGGGACAGGGGACCAGGGCCCCAGCATTTT. It yields the protein CASIRDRGPGPQHF.

This sequence joins TRBV9 and TRBJ2-1, with 12 nucleotides matching TRBD2. Losses at the gene ends were 3 bases for V and 7 bases for J; bases not matched to a gene: 8. The CDR3 runs 16 residues. Germline lookup yields CDR1 SGDLS and CDR2 YYNGEE. The CDR3: CASSARLAGVRNEQFF. In DNA form, the CDR3 reads TGTGCCAGCAGCGCAAGACTAGCGGGAGTGCGTAATGAGCAGTTCTTC.

This chain connects TRBV7-2 to TRBJ1-1, with D maybe TRBD1 (6 bases). Germline V gene lookup returns CDR1 SGHTA and CDR2 FQGNSA. V was shortened by 2 bases and J by 1 base, with 11 bases between the two germline ends. The CDR3 has 15 residues. The CDR3 DNA sequence: TGTGCCAGCAGCTTACGGGGGGCTGCGAACACTGAAGCTTTCTTT. It codes for CASSLRGAANTEAFF. The whole variable domain, filled in from reference TRBV7-2 and TRBJ1-1, reads GAGVSQSPSNKVTEKGKDVELRCDPISGHTALYWYRQSLGQGLEFLIYFQGNSAPDKSGLPSDRFSAERTGGSVSTLTIQRTQQEDSAVYLCASSLRGAANTEAFFGQGTRLTVV.

This sequence joins TRBV19 and TRBJ1-1; no reliable D call. From germline, CDR1 is LNHDA and CDR2 SQIVND (reference sequence). This CDR3 contains 13 residues. Trimming pared 3 bases from V and 7 bases from J, leaving 12 bases between. The CDR3 region has the DNA TGTGCCAGTAGTATTAGGCGAGACATTGAAGCTTTCTTT. Translated, it gives CASSIRRDIEAFF.

This clone showed up just a few times. Mismatch with germline at one junction end may stem from a read error. The rearrangement joins TRBV10-3 to TRBJ2-7, with 9 bases that match TRBD1. In germline, CDR1 is ENHRY, CDR2 SYGVKD. The CDR3 has 15 residues. The DNA of the CDR3 is TGTGCCAGCAGTGAATCCGGGACAGGGTCCTACGAGCAGTACTTC. Translation gives CASSESGTGSYEQYF.

The DNA of the CDR3 is TGTGCAAGTCGCTCGACATCGGGACAGGGTTTATGTGGCTACACCTTC. It yields the protein CASRSTSGQGLCGYTF. The chain links TRBV12-2 to TRBJ1-2; the D call TRBD1 from the table was never checked on the DNA. TRBV12-2 is noted as a pseudogene. This CDR3 is built from 16 residues.

This rearrangement joins TRBV5-1 to TRBJ2-3; TRBD2 might be the D (5 bases). This CDR3 comprises 15 residues. Germline CDR1 SGHRS, CDR2 YFSETQ. V was shortened by 6 bases and J by 5 bases, with 19 bases between the two germline ends. For the CDR3, the DNA is TGCGCCAGCACCCCTGGAGGCACCTCCGGAGATACGCAGTATTTT. This encodes CASTPGGTSGDTQYF.

The genes are TRBV9 and TRBJ1-2; 7 bases are shared with TRBD1. This CDR3 has 15 amino acids. CDR1 SGDLS and CDR2 YYNGEE come from the germline V gene. With V trimmed by 3 bases and J by 4 bases, 9 bases remained unmatched. The CDR3 coding sequence is TGTGCCAGCAGCGCTAGCATACAGGGGACCTATGGCTACACCTTC. Protein sequence: CASSASIQGTYGYTF.